What follows is one T cell receptor beta chain and its context. Its antigen is not known. The data originate from a study of radiotherapy plus CTLA-4 blockade in lung cancer. Overall study findings and caveats: After radiotherapy and ipilimumab, tumor-derived clones expanded in peripheral blood.

Focal radiation plus CTLA-4 blockade with ipilimumab was given to patients with chemo-refractory metastatic non-small-cell lung cancer. Germline V lookup: CDR1 SGHRS, CDR2 YFSETQ. CDR3 size: 15 residues. With 6 bases clipped from V and 3 bases from J, the junction kept 11 bases outside the gene matches. Assay used: immunoSEQ multiplex PCR; TCRdb lists only in-frame clones, some missing. The table lists 65,000 to 100,000 clones, roughly four fifths of them singletons. Here the sequenced sample was peripheral blood, taken from a patient treated with radiotherapy plus ipilimumab. The origin of this receptor is a human donor with non-small cell lung cancer who had stable disease on radiotherapy plus ipilimumab. J is TRBJ2-7 and V is TRBV5-1; the match to TRBD1 covers 8 bases. The CDR3 coding sequence is TGCGCCAGCACCCCCCTCGGGGACAGGAACTACGAGCAGTACTTC. Its protein is CASTPLGDRNYEQYF.